This T cell receptor (beta chain) was profiled in a study of cytomegalovirus exposure and HLA in healthy donors. The PCR used 60 Vbeta and 13 Jbeta primers. Profiled with immunoSEQ multiplex PCR; TCRdb holds only in-frame clones, not every one. The repertoire shows 55,000 to 70,000 clones; the top ten hold roughly 2.6%. In regard to this clone: The antigen is undetermined.

The study, taken as a whole, reports: It was reportedly the case that the classifier diagnosed cytomegalovirus status with high specificity and sensitivity. The number of N-insertions in an Asian-associated ancestry cluster was reportedly below the 666-donor mean in a later analysis.

This clonotype was obtained from a female donor in good health and CMV-seropositive. Sequenced material: PBMCs.

The CDR3 protein is CASSTPGPEKLFF. As DNA, the CDR3 is TGTGCCAGCAGTACCCCTGGGCCCGAAAAACTGTTTTTT. The chain recombines TRBV27 with TRBJ1-4; no reliable D call. From germline, CDR1 is MNHEY and CDR2 SMNVEV (reference sequence). Trimming removed 5 bases from V and 8 bases from J, with 12 bases in between. This CDR3 contains 13 residues.